These 12 T cell receptor beta chains share one sample of origin, sequenced in a study of early T cells in non-severe SARS-CoV-2 infection. MiXCR, run by TCRdb on the 5' RACE reads, gives a single entry per CDR3 protein. The profile covers under 70,000 distinct CDR3 sequences, with about 13% appearing a single time and more than 7.5% taken by the ten largest. Sequences were obtained from whole blood. The receptors were sampled from an adult who was a healthcare worker with PCR-confirmed SARS-CoV-2 infection or an uninfected control (not recorded which).

The chain employs TRBV29-1 and TRBJ1-2, with D possibly being TRBD1 (6 bases). CDR1 is SQVTM, CDR2 ANQGSEA, per germline. V lost 8 bases to trimming and J lost 4 bases, with 14 bases between them. The CDR3 is made up of 12 amino acids. The DNA of the CDR3 is TGCAGCTTCCGATCGGACAGCTATGGCTACACCTTC. Amino acid sequence: CSFRSDSYGYTF.

This clonotype was counted many times. This chain joins TRBV7-6 and TRBJ1-4; D is undetermined. V was shortened by 5 bases and J by 1 base, with 11 bases between the two germline ends. CDR3 size: 15 residues. Per germline, CDR1 SGHVS and CDR2 FNYEAQ. CDR3: CASSPLPKTNEKLFF. The CDR3 nucleotides are TGTGCCAGCAGCCCTTTACCAAAAACTAATGAAAAACTGTTTTTT.

The chain joins TRBV27 to TRBJ2-7; TRBD2 matches at 11 bases. V shed 5 bases, J shed 0 bases, and the junction held 6 bases outside the gene matches. Germline values: CDR1 MNHEY, CDR2 SMNVEV (reference sequence). The CDR3 runs 16 residues. The CDR3 is CASSRLAGTPSYEQYF. The CDR3 DNA follows: TGTGCCAGCAGTAGACTAGCGGGGACCCCCTCCTACGAGCAGTACTTC.

This clonotype was seen at least ten times. This chain joins TRBV3-1 and TRBJ2-7; 8 bases are a match to TRBD1. Germline-derived CDR1 and CDR2 are LGHDT and YNNKEL (reference sequence). This CDR3 region has 14 residues. J gave up 4 bases and V 4 bases, and 6 bases lay outside the gene matches. CDR3: CASSLGQGLYEQYF. CDR3 coding DNA: TGTGCCAGCAGCCTAGGACAGGGATTATACGAGCAGTACTTC.

The chain has TRBV19 and TRBJ2-2, with 8 bases identical to TRBD1. This CDR3 has 13 residues. The V gene end was trimmed by 6 bases and the J gene end by 6 bases; junction bases not matched to a gene: 3. Germline assignment: CDR1 LNHDA and CDR2 SQIVND (reference sequence). This CDR3 reads CASSKQGAGELFF. CDR3 nucleotides: TGTGCCAGTAGCAAACAGGGGGCCGGGGAGCTGTTTTTT.

CDR3: CSVETPGLAVADTQYF. The CDR3 DNA reads TGCAGCGTGGAAACCCCGGGACTAGCGGTGGCAGATACGCAGTATTTT. V is TRBV29-1 and J is TRBJ2-3, with 11 bases fitting TRBD2. The V segment lost 6 bases and the J segment 4 bases; nucleotides outside the gene matches: 12. CDR1 SQVTM and CDR2 ANQGSEA come from the germline V gene. The CDR3 has 16 amino acids.

There are a few counts of this clonotype. The rearrangement links TRBV4-2 to TRBJ1-1; unclear D gene. CDR1 and CDR2 (germline): LGHNA, YNFKEQ. The V end lost 4 bases, the J end lost 3 bases, and 9 bases lay between the germline ends. The CDR3 covers 13 residues. In DNA form, the CDR3 reads TGTGCCAGCAGCCGAGCCAGAGACACTGAAGCTTTCTTT. Encoded protein: CASSRARDTEAFF.

The CDR3 nucleotides read TGTGCCAGCAGTTTACCTCCTGGGGCGGGGATTGGCTACACCTTC. Translation: CASSLPPGAGIGYTF. The chain is built from TRBV28 and TRBJ1-2; a possible D gene is TRBD1 (5 bases). V lost 2 bases and J 7 bases, leaving 17 bases between the germline ends. In germline, CDR1 is MDHEN, CDR2 SYDVKM. The CDR3 is 15 amino acids.

The V call is TRBV10-3, the J call TRBJ1-2; D gene unclear. The CDR3 is made up of 13 amino acids. The germline V gene encodes CDR1 ENHRY and CDR2 SYGVKD. Trimming left V 0 bases short and J 6 bases short, with 8 bases between. CDR3 DNA: TGTGCCATCAGTGAGTCGTTGTCCCATGGCTACACCTTC. This sequence encodes CAISESLSHGYTF.

Only a few counts were recorded for this clonotype. The chain couples TRBV5-1 to TRBJ2-3, with a tentative D call TRBD2 (6 bases). Looked up from germline, CDR1 is SGHRS and CDR2 is YFSETQ. The CDR3 loop spans 12 amino acids. V dropped 0 bases and J dropped 10 bases, with 9 bases sitting between them. The CDR3 coding sequence is TGCGCCAGCAGCTTGGGCGGGATGGCGCAGTATTTT. Residues: CASSLGGMAQYF.

This clonotype has ten or more counts. The rearrangement links TRBV2 to TRBJ2-7, with D possibly TRBD2 on 6 matching bases. The CDR3 runs to 13 residues. Germline V gene lookup returns CDR1 SNHLY and CDR2 FYNNEI. Trimming removed 6 bases at V and 6 bases at J, with 15 bases between. DNA of the CDR3: TGTGCCAGCAGGTTAGGGGACTTTAGCGAGCAGTACTTC. This sequence encodes CASRLGDFSEQYF.

This chain joins TRBV7-9 and TRBJ1-1; tentatively, D is TRBD1 (5 bases). The CDR3 loop spans 14 amino acids. The V gene's germline CDR1 is SEHNR and CDR2 FQNEAQ (reference sequence). Trimming took off 3 bases at V and 6 bases at J, with 14 bases between the two ends. This CDR3 is CASSFAGWDSEAFF. The CDR3 DNA reads TGTGCCAGCAGCTTCGCGGGTTGGGACTCTGAAGCTTTCTTT.